These 14 T cell receptor beta chains were sequenced from one sample in a study of blood T cell repertoires in COVID-19. Profiling relied on immunoSEQ multiplex PCR, and the TCRdb table lists in-frame clones only, not all of them. Of tens of thousands of clones detected, around 87% appear once; the ten largest clones hold 5% to 6.5%. The sequenced sample was peripheral blood. The receptors originated from a human donor in a cohort sampled during active COVID-19.

V gene TRBV28 combines with J gene TRBJ1-5; TRBD1 matches 9 bases. With 5 bases clipped from V and 5 bases from J, the junction kept 10 bases outside the gene matches. Looked up from germline, CDR1 is MDHEN and CDR2 is SYDVKM. The CDR3 loop spans 16 amino acids. CDR3 DNA: TGTGCCAGCAGTCCATATAGGACAGGGGTTGATCAGCCCCAGCATTTT. Translation: CASSPYRTGVDQPQHF. The full variable domain, in which reference TRBV28 and TRBJ1-5 provide the parts outside the CDR3, is DVKVTQSSRYLVKRTGEKVFLECVQDMDHENMFWYRQDPGLGLRLIYFSYDVKMKEKGDIPEGYSVSREKKERFSLILESASTNQTSMYLCASSPYRTGVDQPQHFGDGTRLSIL.

The chain is built from TRBV19 and TRBJ2-5, with D tentatively TRBD2 (6 bases). The CDR3 loop spans 11 amino acids. Germline V gene lookup returns CDR1 LNHDA and CDR2 SQIVND (reference sequence). CDR3 sequence: CATGGRETQYF. CDR3 nucleotides: TGTGCGACCGGAGGGAGAGAGACCCAGTACTTC.

This chain links TRBV19 with TRBJ1-1, with 7 bases matching TRBD1. V dropped 7 bases and J dropped 3; count of bases not matched to a gene: 5. Germline assignment: CDR1 LNHDA and CDR2 SQIVND (reference sequence). This CDR3 has 13 residues. The CDR3 is CASIGQDHTEAFF. CDR3 nucleotides: TGTGCCAGTATTGGACAGGACCACACTGAAGCTTTCTTT.

This clone was seen once. The chain has TRBV7-6 and TRBJ1-1; 11 bases match TRBD1. There are 16 residues in the CDR3. CDR1 is SGHVS, CDR2 FNYEAQ, per germline. Trimming took 1 base from V and 3 from J; bases not matched to a gene: 4. This CDR3 reads CASSLGTGGRDTEAFF. The CDR3 coding sequence is TGTGCCAGCAGCTTAGGGACAGGGGGCAGGGACACTGAAGCTTTCTTT.

This chain uses TRBV9 with TRBJ2-3, with 13 bases fitting TRBD2. With 3 bases clipped from V and 0 bases from J, the junction kept 4 bases outside the gene matches. This CDR3 region has 17 residues. Germline V gene sequence: CDR1 SGDLS, CDR2 YYNGEE. The CDR3 DNA follows: TGTGCCAGCAGCGGGACTAGCGGGGGAGGAAGCACAGATACGCAGTATTTT. Its protein is CASSGTSGGGSTDTQYF.

This chain joins TRBV24-1 and TRBJ2-7; 7 bases agree with TRBD1. The germline CDR1 and CDR2 sequences are KGHDR and SFDVKD. This CDR3 has 14 residues. The trim removed 2 bases at V and 7 bases at J, leaving 7 bases unmatched. In nucleotides, the CDR3 is TGTGCCACCAGTGATTCGTCACAGGGGTGGGAGCAGTACTTC. This encodes CATSDSSQGWEQYF.

This chain connects TRBV7-2 to TRBJ2-1, with TRBD2 matching over 9 bases. Trimming removed 5 bases from V and 7 bases from J; junction bases left unmatched: 9. The CDR3 extends over 15 amino acids. Germline values: CDR1 SGHTA, CDR2 FQGNSA. CDR3 in amino acids: CASSDPGLARNEQFF. CDR3 bases: TGTGCCAGCAGCGACCCGGGACTAGCTAGGAATGAGCAGTTCTTC. Full variable domain (outside the CDR3, taken from reference TRBV7-2 and TRBJ2-1): GAGVSQSPSNKVTEKGKDVELRCDPISGHTALYWYRQSLGQGLEFLIYFQGNSAPDKSGLPSDRFSAERTGGSVSTLTIQRTQQEDSAVYLCASSDPGLARNEQFFGPGTRLTVL.

The chain joins TRBV5-6 to TRBJ2-7; 9 nucleotides line up with TRBD1. The J segment lost 11 bases and the V segment lost 4 bases, leaving 13 bases of the junction unmatched. The CDR3 covers 14 residues. Germline V gene lookup returns CDR1 SGHDT and CDR2 YYEEEE. The CDR3 protein is CASSPPGQGSGEYF. Here the CDR3 DNA reads TGTGCCAGCAGCCCACCGGGACAGGGTTCTGGCGAGTACTTC.

V usage is TRBV10-3 and J usage is TRBJ1-6; 11 nucleotides align to TRBD1. Germline V CDR1 and CDR2: ENHRY, SYGVKD. This CDR3 has 16 residues. V lost 5 bases and J lost 7; bases outside the gene matches: 7. This chain's CDR3 is CAISTDRGRMNSPLHF. The CDR3 DNA reads TGTGCCATCAGTACGGACAGGGGGCGCATGAATTCACCCCTCCACTTT.

The chain couples TRBV6-5 to TRBJ2-5; the match to TRBD1 covers 12 bases. The V and J ends lost 2 bases and 5 bases, in that order; junction bases with no gene match: 6. CDR3 length: 16 amino acids. CDR1 and CDR2 from the germline V gene are MNHEY and SVGAGI. The DNA of the CDR3 is TGTGCCAGCAGTTACAGGGGACAGGGGGCAGTGGAGACCCAGTACTTC. Amino acids: CASSYRGQGAVETQYF.

V is TRBV4-3 and J is TRBJ1-5; no clear D gene. V was pared by 0 bases and J by 4 bases, with 10 bases between. The CDR3 has 15 amino acids. Germline CDR1 is LGHNA and CDR2 is YSLEER. For the CDR3, the DNA is TGCGCCAGCAGCCAAGATGGGCAGCCAAATCAGCCCCAGCATTTT. Amino acid sequence: CASSQDGQPNQPQHF.

This rearrangement joins TRBV7-6 to TRBJ1-5; 12 bases line up with TRBD1. The V gene's germline CDR1 is SGHVS and CDR2 FNYEAQ. The V and J ends lost 4 bases and 6 bases, in that order; junction bases with no gene match: 10. The CDR3 has 17 residues. This CDR3 reads CASSSGRDRGQGQPQHF. In DNA form, the CDR3 reads TGTGCCAGCAGCTCGGGCCGGGACAGGGGGCAGGGTCAGCCCCAGCATTTT.

The V call is TRBV6-5, the J call TRBJ2-7, with D uncertain. Germline CDR1 is MNHEY and CDR2 is SVGAGI. V was shortened by 0 bases and J by 5 bases, with 8 bases between the two germline ends. The CDR3 has 13 residues. DNA for the CDR3: TGTGCCAGCAGTTACTCGATCGCGGACGAGCAGTACTTC. It encodes CASSYSIADEQYF.

V gene TRBV7-9 combines with J gene TRBJ2-7; 9 bases fit TRBD1. The CDR3 loop spans 14 amino acids. CDR1 SEHNR and CDR2 FQNEAQ come from the germline V gene (reference sequence). V shed 4 bases, J shed 2 bases, and the junction held 3 bases outside the gene matches. The CDR3 region is CASSSRDRAYEQYF. DNA of the CDR3: TGTGCCAGCAGCTCCCGGGACAGGGCCTACGAGCAGTACTTC.